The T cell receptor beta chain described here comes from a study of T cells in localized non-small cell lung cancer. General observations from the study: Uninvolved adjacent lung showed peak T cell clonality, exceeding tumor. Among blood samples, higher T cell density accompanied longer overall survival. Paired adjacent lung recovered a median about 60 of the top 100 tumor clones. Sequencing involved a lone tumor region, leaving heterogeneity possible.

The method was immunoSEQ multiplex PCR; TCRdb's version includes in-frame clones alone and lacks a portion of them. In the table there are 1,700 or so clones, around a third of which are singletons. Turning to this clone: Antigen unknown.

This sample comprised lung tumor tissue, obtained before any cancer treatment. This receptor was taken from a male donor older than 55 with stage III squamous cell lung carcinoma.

This chain's CDR3 is CAWSVGPSGNTIYF. DNA for the CDR3: TGTGCCTGGAGTGTAGGACCCTCTGGAAACACCATATATTTT. This sequence joins TRBV30 and TRBJ1-3, with unresolved D. Germline lookup yields CDR1 GTSNPN and CDR2 SVGIG (reference sequence). The CDR3 is 14 residues long. V was pared by 0 bases and J by 0 bases, with 6 bases between.